The 10 T cell receptor beta chains given below trace back to one sample, sequenced in a study of cytomegalovirus exposure and HLA in healthy donors. The primer mix had 60 Vbeta and 13 Jbeta primers. Generated by immunoSEQ multiplex PCR, the TCRdb table keeps only in-frame clones and is missing some. The repertoire consists of about 85,000 clones, with around three fifths occurring once and the leading ten covering 3% to 5%. Sequencing was performed on PBMCs. The receptors shown here come from a young man in good health and CMV-seronegative.

This clone was counted between two and nine times. The chain has TRBV7-6 and TRBJ1-4; 7 nucleotides line up with TRBD1. Trimming removed 0 bases from V and 8 bases from J; junction bases left unmatched: 6. Germline V CDR1 and CDR2: SGHVS, FNYEAQ. This CDR3 is built from 15 residues. The CDR3 bases are TGTGCCAGCAGCTTAGCAGGGGGCGCCAGGGAAAAACTGTTTTTT. This codes for CASSLAGGAREKLFF.

CDR3 sequence reads: CASRPVRVGRGGNQPQHF. CDR3 DNA: TGTGCCAGCAGACCCGTCAGAGTCGGGAGGGGGGGCAATCAGCCCCAGCATTTT. V is TRBV6-4 and J is TRBJ1-5; D is perhaps TRBD1 (6 bases). CDR3 length: 18 residues. The V and J ends lost 6 bases and 2 bases respectively, with 23 bases between them. Germline loops: CDR1 MRHNA, CDR2 SNTAGT.

This chain links TRBV7-8 with TRBJ1-2; TRBD1 matches at 8 bases. V lost 0 bases and J lost 6; bases outside the gene matches: 9. CDR1 is SGHVS, CDR2 FQNEAQ, per germline. This CDR3 has 16 residues. CDR3 coding DNA: TGTGCCAGCAGCTTAGCGTCTGGGTTGACAGGGGATGGCTACACCTTC. It is translated as CASSLASGLTGDGYTF.

The table lists this clone with a few counts. This chain connects TRBV15 to TRBJ2-1; a weak D match, TRBD1 (6 bases). V was pared by 2 bases and J by 4 bases, with 15 bases between. This CDR3 comprises 16 residues. From germline, CDR1 is LNHNV and CDR2 YYDKDF (reference sequence). The CDR3 region has the DNA TGTGCCACCAGCAGAATAGGGACAATAAGGTACAATGAGCAGTTCTTC. This codes for CATSRIGTIRYNEQFF. The full variable domain, completed using reference TRBV15 and TRBJ2-1, is DAMVIQNPRYQVTQFGKPVTLSCSQTLNHNVMYWYQQKSSQAPKLLFHYYDKDFNNEADTPDNFQSRRPNTSFCFLDIRSPGLGDTAMYLCATSRIGTIRYNEQFFGPGTRLTVL.

The chain couples TRBV7-6 to TRBJ1-1; unclear D gene. The CDR3 length is 14 residues. The V gene's germline CDR1 is SGHVS and CDR2 FNYEAQ. The ends were cut back, 5 bases at V and 0 bases at J, with 10 bases in the middle. CDR3 protein: CASSPSGLNTEAFF. The CDR3 DNA reads TGTGCCAGCAGCCCCTCGGGGTTGAACACTGAAGCTTTCTTT.

V usage is TRBV5-1 and J usage is TRBJ2-5; the match to TRBD2 covers 8 bases. The DNA end favors TRBJ2-7, so the J call may be wrong. CDR1 is SGHRS, CDR2 YFSETQ, per germline. This CDR3 has 15 residues. This CDR3 is CASQRTAGETYEQYF. The CDR3 DNA sequence: TGCGCCAGCCAACGGACAGCGGGGGAGACGTACGAGCAGTACTTC.

V and J are TRBV25-1 and TRBJ1-1; 8 bases are a match to TRBD1. V lost 7 bases to trimming and J lost 10 bases; unmatched junction nucleotides: 14. The CDR3 covers 14 residues. CDR1 and CDR2 (germline): MGHDK, SYGVNS. CDR3 loop: CASNGQGANRGAFF. CDR3 DNA: TGTGCCAGCAATGGTCAGGGGGCCAACAGGGGAGCTTTCTTT.

This clone has just one count. V is TRBV19 and J is TRBJ1-4; D gene uncertain. The CDR3 sequence is 14 residues long. Trimming removed 6 bases at V and 4 bases at J, with 12 bases between. Germline CDR1 reads LNHDA; CDR2 reads SQIVND (reference sequence). CDR3 protein: CASRNRFNNEKLFF. The CDR3 DNA sequence: TGTGCCAGTAGGAACAGATTCAATAATGAAAAACTGTTTTTT.

This clone was observed a few times. The gene calls are TRBV6-6 and TRBJ2-7; 13 bases map to TRBD2. V dropped 5 bases and J dropped 2; count of bases not matched to a gene: 6. The CDR3 is made up of 16 amino acids. The germline V gene encodes CDR1 MNHNY and CDR2 SVGAGI (reference sequence). CDR3 region: CASSPTGTSGTYEQYF. CDR3 nucleotide sequence: TGTGCCAGCAGTCCGACTGGGACTAGCGGGACCTACGAGCAGTACTTC.

The sample holds a few counts of this clone. This chain uses TRBV6-6 with TRBJ2-7; no clear D. This CDR3 contains 14 residues. Trimming pared 0 bases from V and 5 bases from J, leaving 11 bases between. Germline CDR1 MNHNY, CDR2 SVGAGI (reference sequence). The CDR3 spells CASSYSRFSDEQYF. DNA for the CDR3: TGTGCCAGCAGTTACTCACGGTTTTCGGACGAGCAGTACTTC.